This is a list of T cell receptor beta chains from one sample in a study of CD8 T cells in ankylosing spondylitis. TCRdb used MiXCR to reprocess the 5' RACE reads, holding one entry per CDR3 protein. The sample contains 650,000 to 800,000 distinct CDR3 sequences, around 17% of which appear only once. Sequenced input: blood, either unsorted or a sorted T cell fraction (not recorded which). These receptors were obtained from a male donor with ankylosing spondylitis. CDR3s include the opening cysteine and the closing phenylalanine or tryptophan. The D gene is left open where the match is weak. Clone size is shown for a subset of rows, as once, few, many or a class of expanded clone.

d_call	clone_size	v_call	j_call	cdr3_aa	cdr3_nt
-	many	TRBV12-3/TRBV12-4	TRBJ1-4	CASSLRFGEKLFF	TGTGCCAGCAGTTTGAGGTTCGGGGAAAAACTGTTTTTT
TRBD2	-	TRBV29-1	TRBJ2-1	CSVATSGYNEQFF	TGCAGCGTTGCGACTAGCGGGTACAATGAGCAGTTCTTC
-	few	TRBV30	TRBJ2-3	CAWRVRGSTDTQYF	TGTGCCTGGAGGGTGAGGGGGAGCACAGATACGCAGTATTTT
-	-	TRBV5-1	TRBJ2-3	CASSLMGDVKTDTQYF	TGCGCCAGCAGCTTGATGGGGGATGTTAAAACAGATACGCAGTATTTT
-	-	TRBV7-9	TRBJ2-1	CASSGYAAMTYNEQFF	TGTGCCAGCAGCGGGTACGCGGCCATGACCTACAATGAGCAGTTCTTC
-	many	TRBV3-1	TRBJ1-1	CASSGQMNTEAFF	TGTGCCAGCAGCGGCCAAATGAACACTGAAGCTTTCTTT
TRBD2	-	TRBV10-2	TRBJ2-2	CASSPGGAPWVGELFF	TGCGCCAGCTCTCCGGGGGGGGCCCCATGGGTCGGGGAGCTGTTTTTT
TRBD1	-	TRBV7-3	TRBJ2-1	CASSFGTGGLYNEQFF	TGTGCCAGCAGCTTCGGGACAGGGGGTCTGTACAATGAGCAGTTCTTC
-	few	TRBV6-6	TRBJ2-2	CASRPAPPGELFF	TGTGCCAGCAGGCCGGCCCCTCCCGGGGAGCTGTTTTTT
TRBD2	few	TRBV5-1	TRBJ2-2	CASSGLAGGTGELFF	TGCGCCAGCAGCGGACTAGCGGGAGGGACCGGGGAGCTGTTTTTT
-	-	TRBV27	TRBJ2-5	CASRALGWETQYF	TGTGCCAGCAGGGCGTTAGGTTGGGAGACCCAGTACTTC
TRBD2	-	TRBV4-3	TRBJ2-3	CASSQRLSAGGADTQYF	TGCGCCAGCAGCCAAAGACTGTCAGCGGGAGGAGCAGATACGCAGTATTTT
TRBD1	-	TRBV27	TRBJ2-7	CASSAAGTGKQYF	TGTGCCAGCAGTGCCGCCGGGACAGGGAAGCAGTACTTC
TRBD2	few	TRBV28	TRBJ2-1	CASRQGGGASYNEQFF	TGTGCCAGCAGGCAGGGCGGGGGTGCATCCTACAATGAGCAGTTCTTC
TRBD1	-	TRBV5-1	TRBJ2-3	CASSDRDRGRTDTQYF	TGCGCCAGCAGCGACCGGGACAGGGGACGCACAGATACGCAGTATTTT
-	-	TRBV5-1	TRBJ1-6	CASSLTGPEDSPLHF	TGCGCCAGCAGCCTGACAGGACCCGAAGATTCACCCCTCCACTTT
-	-	TRBV29-1	TRBJ2-5	CSVLEETQYF	TGCAGCGTGCTGGAGGAGACCCAGTACTTC
-	few	TRBV5-1	TRBJ2-3	CASSLGTQTDTQYF	TGCGCCAGCAGCTTGGGGACCCAAACAGATACGCAGTATTTT
-	-	TRBV2	TRBJ1-6	CASSERQKNSPLHF	TGTGCCAGCAGTGAAAGACAGAAAAATTCACCCCTCCACTTT
-	-	TRBV12-3/TRBV12-4	TRBJ2-2	CASKENTGELFF	TGTGCCAGCAAAGAGAACACCGGGGAGCTGTTTTTT
-	few	TRBV29-1	TRBJ1-2	CSVTSGGRQGYTF	TGCAGCGTTACATCCGGGGGCCGCCAGGGCTACACCTTC
-	-	TRBV20-1	TRBJ1-2	CSASKNTLYGYTF	TGCAGTGCTAGCAAGAATACTCTCTATGGCTACACCTTC
TRBD1	-	TRBV18	TRBJ1-6	CASSRDRDNSPLHF	TGTGCCAGCTCACGGGACAGAGATAATTCACCCCTCCACTTT
-	-	TRBV2	TRBJ2-3	CASSDSEKSSTDTQYF	TGTGCCAGCAGTGATAGCGAAAAATCTAGCACAGATACGCAGTATTTT
TRBD2	-	TRBV12-3/TRBV12-4	TRBJ2-3	CASSFASGGNITQYF	TGTGCCAGCAGTTTTGCTAGCGGGGGAAACATTACGCAGTATTTT
-	few	TRBV12-3/TRBV12-4	TRBJ1-6	CASSFEEVSPLHF	TGTGCCAGCAGTTTTGAGGAGGTCTCACCCCTCCACTTT
-	many	TRBV5-1	TRBJ2-1	CASSLEGNSYNEQFF	TGCGCCAGCAGCTTGGAGGGGAACTCCTACAATGAGCAGTTCTTC
-	few	TRBV21-1	TRBJ2-1	CASSKKVEPRGAYRYEQFF	TGTGCCAGCAGCAAAAAAGTAGAGCCTCGGGGGGCGTACAGGTATGAGCAGTTCTTC
TRBD2	few	TRBV24-1	TRBJ2-3	CATSESGGPTDTQYF	TGTGCCACCAGTGAAAGCGGGGGCCCCACAGATACGCAGTATTTT
TRBD1	few	TRBV10-3	TRBJ2-3	CAISETGGTDTQYF	TGTGCCATCAGTGAGACAGGGGGCACAGATACGCAGTATTTT
-	-	TRBV20-1	TRBJ1-2	CSARRGGYTF	TGCAGTGCTAGACGGGGCGGCTACACCTTC
-	-	TRBV19	TRBJ1-1	CASSTRGLVNTEAFF	TGTGCCAGTAGTACGCGAGGGTTGGTGAACACTGAAGCTTTCTTT
-	-	TRBV5-1	TRBJ1-6	CASSLGTENSPLHF	TGCGCCAGCAGCTTGGGGACAGAAAATTCACCCCTCCACTTT
-	few	TRBV12-3/TRBV12-4	TRBJ1-1	CASSLTAQSTEAFF	TGTGCCAGCAGTTTGACAGCTCAATCCACTGAAGCTTTCTTT
-	-	TRBV29-1	TRBJ2-1	CSVEGDEQFF	TGCAGCGTTGAGGGCGATGAGCAGTTCTTC
TRBD1	-	TRBV30	TRBJ2-3	CAWGKDRGADTQYF	TGTGCCTGGGGAAAAGACAGGGGTGCAGATACGCAGTATTTT
TRBD1	few	TRBV12-3/TRBV12-4	TRBJ1-5	CASRPGTAENQPQHF	TGTGCCAGCAGGCCGGGGACAGCAGAAAATCAGCCCCAGCATTTT
-	few	TRBV28	TRBJ2-5	CASDAQGGTETQYF	TGTGCCAGCGACGCACAGGGGGGGACAGAGACCCAGTACTTC
-	-	TRBV4-1	TRBJ1-5	CASSQGGRGTSNQPQHF	TGCGCCAGCAGCCAAGGTGGGCGGGGGACAAGCAATCAGCCCCAGCATTTT
TRBD1	-	TRBV27	TRBJ1-4	CASSLSLDRVNEKLFF	TGTGCCAGCAGTTTAAGCTTGGACAGGGTAAATGAAAAACTGTTTTTT
-	many	TRBV3-1	TRBJ1-6	CASSQGVGNSPLHF	TGTGCCAGCAGCCAAGGGGTAGGGAATTCACCCCTCCACTTT
TRBD1	few	TRBV5-1	TRBJ2-1	CASSRDSGSLNEQFF	TGCGCCAGCAGCCGGGACAGTGGTAGCCTCAATGAGCAGTTCTTC
TRBD2	-	TRBV3-1	TRBJ2-3	CASSQTLLAESRDTQYF	TGTGCCAGCAGCCAAACTCTACTAGCGGAGAGCCGAGATACGCAGTATTTT
-	-	TRBV12-3/TRBV12-4	TRBJ2-1	CASSLSRGRINEQFF	TGTGCCAGCAGTTTATCCCGTGGGAGGATCAATGAGCAGTTCTTC
-	few	TRBV3-1	TRBJ1-5	CASSQGPVGPQHF	TGTGCCAGCAGCCAAGGTCCGGTAGGGCCCCAGCATTTT
-	-	TRBV20-1	TRBJ2-1	CSAQTGRFYNEQFF	TGCAGTGCGCAAACGGGACGGTTCTACAATGAGCAGTTCTTC
-	-	TRBV24-1	TRBJ2-1	CATSTGDGTSNEQFF	TGTGCCACCAGCACCGGGGATGGGACTTCCAATGAGCAGTTCTTC
TRBD2	-	TRBV10-3	TRBJ2-1	CAISGRLGLAASNEQFF	TGTGCCATCAGTGGGAGGTTGGGACTAGCGGCCTCTAATGAGCAGTTCTTC
-	many	TRBV9	TRBJ2-2	CASSVGENTGELFF	TGTGCCAGCAGCGTAGGAGAAAACACCGGGGAGCTGTTTTTT
-	few	TRBV11-2	TRBJ1-4	CASSLEYNEKLFF	TGTGCCAGCAGCTTAGAGTATAATGAAAAACTGTTTTTT
-	many	TRBV29-1	TRBJ2-1	CSVEDLPGVEQFF	TGCAGCGTTGAAGATCTTCCGGGTGTTGAGCAGTTCTTC
TRBD2	-	TRBV7-3	TRBJ2-7	CASSLNGGGSYEQYF	TGTGCCAGCAGCTTAAATGGCGGGGGTTCCTACGAGCAGTACTTC
-	-	TRBV12-3/TRBV12-4	TRBJ2-2	CASSLAARMDGELFF	TGTGCCAGCAGTTTAGCTGCGAGGATGGATGGGGAGCTGTTTTTT
-	-	TRBV20-1	TRBJ1-1	CSANLVAMTEAFF	TGCAGTGCTAACTTGGTCGCGATGACTGAAGCTTTCTTT
-	few	TRBV30	TRBJ1-5	CAWTSTGRNQPQHF	TGTGCCTGGACGAGTACAGGCAGGAATCAGCCCCAGCATTTT
-	many	TRBV12-3/TRBV12-4	TRBJ2-7	CASSSRPSEQYF	TGTGCCAGCAGTTCCCGACCCTCCGAGCAGTACTTC
TRBD1	few	TRBV20-1	TRBJ1-5	CSALDRVRNQPQHF	TGCAGTGCTCTCGACAGGGTGCGCAATCAGCCCCAGCATTTT
TRBD2	many	TRBV29-1	TRBJ2-1	CNPGGPPNEQFF	TGCAACCCGGGGGGGCCCCCAAATGAGCAGTTCTTC
-	few	TRBV12-3/TRBV12-4	TRBJ1-5	CASSDYSRGNDQPQHF	TGTGCCAGCAGTGACTACTCCAGGGGTAACGATCAGCCCCAGCATTTT
-	-	TRBV5-1	TRBJ2-7	CASSVTVPSYEQYF	TGCGCCAGCAGCGTGACAGTACCCTCCTACGAGCAGTACTTC